A single sample gave rise to the 20 T cell receptor beta chains below, sequenced in a study of cytomegalovirus exposure and HLA in healthy donors. Both 60 Vbeta primers and 13 Jbeta primers went into the PCR. The method was immunoSEQ multiplex PCR; TCRdb's version includes in-frame clones alone and lacks a portion of them. Of roughly 150,000 clones listed, roughly 80% are singletons. The sample taken for sequencing was PBMCs. These receptor sequences come from a female donor in good health and CMV-seronegative.

The chain combines TRBV28 with TRBJ2-1; 7 bases are shared with TRBD2. After removal of 2 bases from V and 5 bases from J, the junction contained 9 bases not matched to a gene. CDR3 length equals 16 residues. CDR1 is MDHEN, CDR2 SYDVKM, per germline. The CDR3 reads CASSLTISGTDNEQFF. The CDR3, as DNA: TGTGCCAGCAGTTTAACTATAAGCGGGACCGACAATGAGCAGTTCTTC.

The chain combines TRBV5-6 with TRBJ1-1; D is perhaps TRBD1 (6 bases). The CDR3 contains 14 residues. Germline CDR1 and CDR2: SGHDT and YYEEEE. Trimming removed 4 bases at V and 3 bases at J, with 13 bases between. This CDR3 is CASSAGEGDTEAFF. As DNA, the CDR3 is TGTGCCAGCAGCGCAGGGGAGGGGGACACTGAAGCTTTCTTT.

CDR3 sequence: CATSRDRAGGSETQYF. CDR3 in DNA: TGTGCCACCAGCAGAGATAGGGCGGGAGGGTCAGAGACCCAGTACTTC. V is TRBV15 and J is TRBJ2-5; 9 bases agree with TRBD2. The CDR3 runs to 16 residues. CDR1 and CDR2 (germline): LNHNV, YYDKDF (reference sequence). With 0 bases clipped from V and 4 bases from J, the junction kept 6 bases outside the gene matches. The full variable domain, with the rest looked up from reference TRBV15 and TRBJ2-5, is DAMVIQNPRYQVTQFGKPVTLSCSQTLNHNVMYWYQQKSSQAPKLLFHYYDKDFNNEADTPDNFQSRRPNTSFCFLDIRSPGLGDTAMYLCATSRDRAGGSETQYFGPGTRLLVL.

The chain combines TRBV7-9 with TRBJ2-7; 9 nucleotides agree with TRBD1. Germline assignment: CDR1 SEHNR and CDR2 FQNEAQ (reference sequence). After removal of 1 base from V and 6 bases from J, the junction contained 10 bases not matched to a gene. CDR3 length: 16 amino acids. For the CDR3, the DNA is TGTGCCAGCAGCTTAGGTGTTGGGACAGGGAATCGCGAGCAGTACTTC. This encodes CASSLGVGTGNREQYF.

The chain employs TRBV27 and TRBJ1-3, with TRBD1 as a possible D gene (5 bases). The CDR3 loop spans 15 amino acids. Germline V gene data show CDR1 as MNHEY and CDR2 as SMNVEV (reference sequence). V lost 0 bases and J 8 bases, leaving 14 bases between the germline ends. The CDR3 reads CASSLSTDPLDTIYF. CDR3 coding DNA: TGTGCCAGCAGTTTATCGACAGACCCCCTTGACACCATATATTTT.

This clone was counted between two and nine times. This rearrangement joins TRBV27 to TRBJ2-1; D remains unclear. This CDR3 region has 11 residues. The V end lost 4 bases, the J end lost 8 bases, and 6 bases lay between the germline ends. Germline values: CDR1 MNHEY, CDR2 SMNVEV (reference sequence). CDR3 residues: CASSYQDEQFF. CDR3 coding DNA: TGTGCCAGCAGTTATCAGGATGAGCAGTTCTTC.

J is TRBJ2-3 and V is TRBV11-2; D perhaps matches TRBD2 (5 bases). The germline CDR1 and CDR2 sequences are SGHAT and FQNNGV. Trimming took off 6 bases at V and 0 bases at J, with 13 bases between the two ends. CDR3 size: 15 residues. The chain's CDR3 is CASRGSRTSTDTQYF. The CDR3 DNA is TGTGCCAGCAGAGGTTCGCGGACTAGCACAGATACGCAGTATTTT.

The gene calls are TRBV7-2 and TRBJ2-7; TRBD1 matches at 7 bases. The germline CDR1 and CDR2 sequences are SGHTA and FQGNSA. The CDR3 has 15 residues. V was pared by 0 bases and J by 5 bases, with 7 bases of the junction left unmatched. CDR3 DNA: TGTGCCAGCAGCTTAGCGGGAAGGGGGCGCAACGAGCAGTACTTC. As protein: CASSLAGRGRNEQYF.

This clone was observed a handful of times. V usage is TRBV7-9 and J usage is TRBJ2-5; 10 nucleotides agree with TRBD1. The CDR3 has 17 residues. Germline V gene lookup returns CDR1 SEHNR and CDR2 FQNEAQ (reference sequence). V lost 1 base, J lost 6 bases, and 11 bases stayed unmatched. The CDR3 loop reads CASSLEMGQGLVKTQYF. CDR3 nucleotide sequence: TGTGCCAGCAGCTTAGAGATGGGACAGGGGCTCGTGAAGACCCAGTACTTC.

The V call is TRBV27, the J call TRBJ1-1; D remains ambiguous. Trimming removed 4 bases from V and 3 bases from J, with 6 bases in between. Germline V CDR1 and CDR2: MNHEY, SMNVEV (reference sequence). The CDR3 covers 12 residues. The CDR3 DNA follows: TGTGCCAGCAGTTCCACTGACACTGAAGCTTTCTTT. Its translation: CASSSTDTEAFF.

The rearrangement links TRBV7-9 to TRBJ1-2, with 7 bases identical to TRBD1. The CDR3 runs 14 residues. CDR1 SEHNR and CDR2 FQNEAQ come from the germline V gene (reference sequence). The ends lost 4 bases at V and 0 bases at J; junction bases unmatched: 2. This CDR3 reads CASSSRGTNYGYTF. The CDR3 DNA reads TGTGCCAGCAGCTCCAGGGGGACTAACTATGGCTACACCTTC.

The V gene is TRBV29-1, the J gene TRBJ1-1, with a weak D call TRBD1 (6 bases). Per germline, CDR1 SQVTM and CDR2 ANQGSEA. The CDR3 contains 15 residues. With 5 bases removed from V and 3 bases from J, the gap between germline ends came to 19 bases. CDR3 nucleotides: TGCAGCGTTTATCCGGGACACGGGGGGGACACTGAAGCTTTCTTT. This sequence encodes CSVYPGHGGDTEAFF.

This clone was counted once. V gene TRBV16 combines with J gene TRBJ1-1; TRBD1 agrees at 7 bases. In germline, CDR1 is KGHSY, CDR2 FQNENV. This CDR3 has 15 amino acids. J gave up 2 bases and V 3 bases, and 6 bases lay outside the gene matches. DNA for the CDR3: TGTGCCAGCAGCCACTCGGGGACAGCTAACACTGAAGCTTTCTTT. Translating it yields CASSHSGTANTEAFF.

V usage is TRBV9 and J usage is TRBJ1-1; 8 nucleotides agree with TRBD1. After removal of 4 bases from V and 3 bases from J, the junction contained 8 bases not matched to a gene. Germline values: CDR1 SGDLS, CDR2 YYNGEE. CDR3 length equals 15 residues. As DNA, the CDR3 is TGTGCCAGCAGCAACCAGGGGGCGAGTGACACTGAAGCTTTCTTT. This translates into CASSNQGASDTEAFF.

Only one count was recorded for this clone. The gene calls are TRBV10-3 and TRBJ2-3; 7 nucleotides line up with TRBD2. V was pared by 4 bases and J by 3 bases, with 7 bases of the junction left unmatched. The CDR3 consists of 15 residues. The germline V gene encodes CDR1 ENHRY and CDR2 SYGVKD. The CDR3 sequence is CAISVGGRGTDTQYF. DNA for the CDR3: TGTGCCATCAGTGTCGGCGGGAGAGGTACAGATACGCAGTATTTT.

This chain connects TRBV7-6 to TRBJ1-2, with a possible D match to TRBD1 (5 bases). Trimming left V 5 bases short and J 2 bases short, with 12 bases between. This CDR3 region has 14 residues. Germline V CDR1 and CDR2: SGHVS, FNYEAQ. CDR3 protein: CASSPMAGNYGYTF. CDR3 sequence (DNA): TGTGCCAGCAGCCCGATGGCAGGGAACTATGGCTACACCTTC.

This sequence joins TRBV2 and TRBJ2-7, with a tentative D call TRBD2 (5 bases). The V and J ends lost 0 bases and 2 bases respectively, with 14 bases between them. The CDR3 is made up of 16 amino acids. CDR1 is SNHLY and CDR2 is FYNNEI in the germline V gene. Here the CDR3 reads CASSEANDILAYEQYF. Written as DNA, the CDR3 is TGTGCCAGCAGTGAAGCAAATGACATACTAGCCTACGAGCAGTACTTC.

The chain links TRBV6-5 to TRBJ1-2, with D tentatively TRBD1 (6 bases). This CDR3 contains 14 residues. CDR1 is MNHEY, CDR2 SVGAGI, per germline. V lost 3 bases and J 4 bases, leaving 12 bases between the germline ends. In DNA, the CDR3 is TGTGCCAGCAGTTATTTAGGGGGATCCTATGGCTACACCTTC. This sequence encodes CASSYLGGSYGYTF.

This clone was detected a few times. This chain connects TRBV28 to TRBJ2-1; 8 bases are a match to TRBD2. CDR1 is MDHEN, CDR2 SYDVKM, per germline. The CDR3 runs 16 residues. Losses at the gene ends were 7 bases for V and 0 bases for J; bases not matched to a gene: 8. CDR3: CASIRSGMSSYNEQFF. In DNA form, the CDR3 reads TGTGCCAGCATTCGTAGCGGGATGAGCTCCTACAATGAGCAGTTCTTC.

V usage is TRBV7-2 and J usage is TRBJ1-1; D is unresolved. Deletions cut 9 bases from V and 0 bases from J, with 11 bases between. This CDR3 is 13 amino acids long. CDR1 is SGHTA, CDR2 FQGNSA, per germline. The CDR3 reads CASGSSMNTEAFF. In DNA form, the CDR3 reads TGTGCCAGTGGGAGCTCCATGAACACTGAAGCTTTCTTT.